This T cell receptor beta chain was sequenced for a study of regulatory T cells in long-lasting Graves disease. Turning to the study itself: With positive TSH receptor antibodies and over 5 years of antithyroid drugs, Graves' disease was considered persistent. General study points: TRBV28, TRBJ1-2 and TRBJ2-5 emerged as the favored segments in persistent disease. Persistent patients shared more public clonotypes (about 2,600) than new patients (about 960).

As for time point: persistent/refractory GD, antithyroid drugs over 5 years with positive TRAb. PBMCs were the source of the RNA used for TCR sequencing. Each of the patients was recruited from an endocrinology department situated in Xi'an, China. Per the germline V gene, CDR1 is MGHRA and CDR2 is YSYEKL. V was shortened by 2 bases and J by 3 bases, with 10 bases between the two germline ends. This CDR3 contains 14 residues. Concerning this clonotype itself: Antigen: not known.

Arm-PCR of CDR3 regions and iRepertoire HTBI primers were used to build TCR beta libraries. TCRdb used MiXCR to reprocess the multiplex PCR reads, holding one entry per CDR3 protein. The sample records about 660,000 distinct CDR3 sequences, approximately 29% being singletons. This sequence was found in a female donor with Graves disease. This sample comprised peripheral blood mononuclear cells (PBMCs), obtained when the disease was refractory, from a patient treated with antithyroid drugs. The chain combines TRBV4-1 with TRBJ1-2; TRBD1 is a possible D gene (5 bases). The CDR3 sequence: CASSQLSRDYGYTF. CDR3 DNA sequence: TGCGCCAGCAGCCAACTGTCCAGGGACTATGGCTACACCTTC.